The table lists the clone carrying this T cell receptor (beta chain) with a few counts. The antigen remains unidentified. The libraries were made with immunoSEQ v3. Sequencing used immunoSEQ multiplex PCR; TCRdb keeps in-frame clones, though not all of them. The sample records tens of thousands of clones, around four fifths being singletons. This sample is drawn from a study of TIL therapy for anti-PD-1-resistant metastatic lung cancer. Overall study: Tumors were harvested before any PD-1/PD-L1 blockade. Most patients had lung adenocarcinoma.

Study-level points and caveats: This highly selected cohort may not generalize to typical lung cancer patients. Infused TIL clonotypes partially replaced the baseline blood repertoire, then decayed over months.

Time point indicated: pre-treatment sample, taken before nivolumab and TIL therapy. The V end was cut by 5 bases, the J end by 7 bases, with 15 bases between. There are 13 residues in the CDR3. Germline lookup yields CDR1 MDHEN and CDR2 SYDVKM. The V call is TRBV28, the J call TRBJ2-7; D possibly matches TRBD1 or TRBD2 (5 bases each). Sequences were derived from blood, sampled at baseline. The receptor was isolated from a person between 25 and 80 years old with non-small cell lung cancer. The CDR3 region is CASSIGGAGEQYF. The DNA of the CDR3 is TGTGCCAGCAGTATTGGGGGTGCCGGGGAGCAGTACTTC.